This T cell receptor (beta chain) was captured in a study of regulatory T cells in long-lasting Graves disease. Per germline, CDR1 SNHLY and CDR2 FYNNEI. The junction had 3 bases not matched to a gene; V was cut back by 3 bases and J by 2 bases. The CDR3 is 15 amino acids. This clonotype occurred many times. Time point meaning: newly diagnosed GD, antithyroid drugs for less than 3 months. PBMCs provided the RNA from which the TCR library was made. Construction of TCR beta libraries relied on iRepertoire HTBI primers and on Arm-PCR targeting CDR3 regions. TCRdb re-called the multiplex PCR reads through MiXCR, storing one row per CDR3 protein. The sample contains about 450,000 distinct CDR3 sequences, about 15% of which appear only once. A further study also used this sample, focusing on T cells in Graves' hyperthyroidism and ophthalmopathy.

This sequence joins TRBV2 and TRBJ2-3, with TRBD2 identical over 9 bases. The sample was peripheral blood mononuclear cells (PBMCs), taken at new diagnosis, from a patient treated with antithyroid drugs. The TCR was taken from a woman between 45 and 65 years old with Graves disease. CDR3 in DNA: TGTGCCAGCAGTGAGCGGGAGGGGTACACAGATACGCAGTATTTT. Protein sequence: CASSEREGYTDTQYF.